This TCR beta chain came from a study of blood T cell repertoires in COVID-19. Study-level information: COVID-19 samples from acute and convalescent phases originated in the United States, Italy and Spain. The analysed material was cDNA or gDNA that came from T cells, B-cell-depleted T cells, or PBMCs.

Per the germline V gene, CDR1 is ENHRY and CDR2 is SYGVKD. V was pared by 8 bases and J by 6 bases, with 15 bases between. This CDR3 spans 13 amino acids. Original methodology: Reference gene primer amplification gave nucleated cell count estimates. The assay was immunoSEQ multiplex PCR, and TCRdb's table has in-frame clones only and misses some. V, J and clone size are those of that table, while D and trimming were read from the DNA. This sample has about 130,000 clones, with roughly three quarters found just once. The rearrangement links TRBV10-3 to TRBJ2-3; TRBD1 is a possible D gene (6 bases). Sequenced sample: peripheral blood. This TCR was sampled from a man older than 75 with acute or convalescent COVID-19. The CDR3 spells CAIGTRDRDTQYF. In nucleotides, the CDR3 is TGTGCCATCGGGACACGGGATCGGGATACGCAGTATTTT.